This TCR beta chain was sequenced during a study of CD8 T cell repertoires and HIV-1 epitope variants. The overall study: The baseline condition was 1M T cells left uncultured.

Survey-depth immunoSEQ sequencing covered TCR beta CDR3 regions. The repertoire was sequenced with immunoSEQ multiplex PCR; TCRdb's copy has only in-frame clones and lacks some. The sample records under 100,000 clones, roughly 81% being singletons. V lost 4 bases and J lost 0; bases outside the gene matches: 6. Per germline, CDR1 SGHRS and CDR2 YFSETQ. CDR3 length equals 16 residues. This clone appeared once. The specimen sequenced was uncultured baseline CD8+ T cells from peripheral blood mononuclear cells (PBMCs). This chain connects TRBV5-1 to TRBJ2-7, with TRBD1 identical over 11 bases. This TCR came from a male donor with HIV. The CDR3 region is CASSTGQGASSYEQYF. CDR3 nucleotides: TGCGCCAGCAGCACAGGACAGGGGGCATCCTCCTACGAGCAGTACTTC.